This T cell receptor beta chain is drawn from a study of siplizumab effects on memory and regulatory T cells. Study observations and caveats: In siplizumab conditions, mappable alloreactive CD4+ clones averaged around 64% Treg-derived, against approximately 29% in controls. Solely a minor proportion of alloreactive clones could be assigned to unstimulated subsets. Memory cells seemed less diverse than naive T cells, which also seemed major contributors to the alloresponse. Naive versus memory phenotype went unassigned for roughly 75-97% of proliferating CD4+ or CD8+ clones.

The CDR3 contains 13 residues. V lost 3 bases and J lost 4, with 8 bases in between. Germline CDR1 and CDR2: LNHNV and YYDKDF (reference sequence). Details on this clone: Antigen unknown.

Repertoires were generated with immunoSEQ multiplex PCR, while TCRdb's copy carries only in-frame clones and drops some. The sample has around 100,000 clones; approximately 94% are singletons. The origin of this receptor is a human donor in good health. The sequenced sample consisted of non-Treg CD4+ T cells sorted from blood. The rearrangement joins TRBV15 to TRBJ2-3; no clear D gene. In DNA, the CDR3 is TGTGCCACCAGCAGGGGCGTAGCAGATACGCAGTATTTT. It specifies CATSRGVADTQYF.